This TCR beta chain was sequenced during a study of T cell changes during pregnancy in multiple sclerosis. The repertoire was sequenced with immunoSEQ multiplex PCR; TCRdb's copy has only in-frame clones and lacks some. The table has just under 85,000 clones, roughly 92% seen once. CDR1 is SGDLS, CDR2 YYNGEE, per germline. Trimming took off 4 bases at V and 0 bases at J, with 14 bases between the two ends. The CDR3 has 15 residues. The chain employs TRBV9 and TRBJ2-7; the D gene is possibly TRBD1 (5 bases). Sample: peripheral blood, taken in the first trimester of pregnancy. The source of this sequence is a female donor with multiple sclerosis, enrolled in a pregnancy study. The CDR3 coding sequence is TGTGCCAGCAGCCCGACAGAATGGAGCTCCTACGAGCAGTACTTC. This encodes CASSPTEWSSYEQYF.